This TCR beta chain was retrieved from a study of T cell changes during pregnancy in multiple sclerosis. Trimming cost V 4 bases and J 8 bases; bases outside gene matches: 14. This CDR3 is built from 15 residues. Sequencing used immunoSEQ multiplex PCR; TCRdb keeps in-frame clones, though not all of them. The profile shows fewer than 85,000 clones, around nine tenths of them singletons. The chain joins TRBV5-3 to TRBJ1-2; 7 bases align to TRBD1. TRBV5-3 is an open reading frame, and its role is uncertain. This clonotype was sampled from a female donor with multiple sclerosis, enrolled in a pregnancy study. The specimen was peripheral blood, collected in the second trimester of pregnancy. CDR3 protein: CARSLNIPGQNGYTF. CDR3 sequence (DNA): TGTGCCAGAAGCCTGAATATACCGGGACAGAACGGCTACACCTTC.